Included here is one TCR beta chain sequence, with context. Its target is not known. This sample was included in a study of shared clonotypes between healthy human individuals. Notes on the study in general: Naive subsets generally exceeded memory subsets in estimated richness.

Deep-level running was used for the assay. For each subset, genomic DNA was distributed in equal portions over several immunoSEQ plates. The assay was immunoSEQ multiplex PCR, and TCRdb's table has in-frame clones only and misses some. Counted here are fewer than 1.4 million clones, around 82% occurring once; the ten biggest clones make up roughly 0.61%. The CDR3 spans 14 residues. CDR1 and CDR2 from the germline V gene are SGHTA and FQGTGA. V dropped 2 bases and J dropped 6 bases, with 11 bases sitting between them. The sequence derives from a man between 18 and 29 years old in good health. Some clones in this sample may be carry-over from other donors' samples. V and J are TRBV7-3 and TRBJ2-1, with D possibly matching TRBD1 (5 bases). Sequencing input: memory CD4+ T cells from PBMCs. As to subset: CD45RA-negative fraction. The CDR3 sequence is CASSLWPQGNEQFF. The CDR3 DNA follows: TGTGCCAGCAGCTTATGGCCCCAGGGCAATGAGCAGTTCTTC.